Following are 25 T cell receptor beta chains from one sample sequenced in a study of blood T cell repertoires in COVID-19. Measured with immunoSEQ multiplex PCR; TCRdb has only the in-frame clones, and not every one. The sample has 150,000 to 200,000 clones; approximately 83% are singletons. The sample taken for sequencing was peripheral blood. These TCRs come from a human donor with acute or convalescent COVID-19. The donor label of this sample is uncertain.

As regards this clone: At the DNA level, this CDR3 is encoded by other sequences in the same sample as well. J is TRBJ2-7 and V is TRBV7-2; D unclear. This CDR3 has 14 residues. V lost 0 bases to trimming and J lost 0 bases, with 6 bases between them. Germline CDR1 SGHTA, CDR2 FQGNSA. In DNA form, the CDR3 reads TGTGCCAGCAGCTTAGCACACAGCTCCTACGAGCAGTACTTC. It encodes CASSLAHSSYEQYF.

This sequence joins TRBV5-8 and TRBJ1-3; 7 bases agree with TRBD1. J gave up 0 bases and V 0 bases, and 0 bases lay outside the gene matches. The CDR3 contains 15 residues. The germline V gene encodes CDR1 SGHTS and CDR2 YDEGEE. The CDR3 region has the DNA TGTGCCAGCAGCTTGGCAGGGGGCTCTGGAAACACCATATATTTT. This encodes CASSLAGGSGNTIYF.

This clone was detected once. CDR3 protein: CASSRGSSGLSTDTQYF. The CDR3 region has the DNA TGCGCCAGCAGCCGGGGTTCTAGCGGGCTTTCCACAGATACGCAGTATTTT. The V gene is TRBV5-1, the J gene TRBJ2-3; 8 nucleotides agree with TRBD2. V was pared by 4 bases and J by 2 bases, with 12 bases of the junction left unmatched. The CDR3 totals 17 residues. The V gene's germline CDR1 is SGHRS and CDR2 YFSETQ.

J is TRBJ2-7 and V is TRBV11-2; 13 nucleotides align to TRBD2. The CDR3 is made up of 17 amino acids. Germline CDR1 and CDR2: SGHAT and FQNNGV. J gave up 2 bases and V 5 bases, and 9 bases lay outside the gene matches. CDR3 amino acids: CASSRTSGGSRAYEQYF. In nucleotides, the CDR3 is TGTGCCAGCAGCAGGACTAGCGGGGGCTCACGGGCCTACGAGCAGTACTTC. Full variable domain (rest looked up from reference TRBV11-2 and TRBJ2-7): EAGVAQSPRYKIIEKRQSVAFWCNPISGHATLYWYQQILGQGPKLLIQFQNNGVVDDSQLPKDRFSAERLKGVDSTLKIQPAKLEDSAVYLCASSRTSGGSRAYEQYFGPGTRLTVT.

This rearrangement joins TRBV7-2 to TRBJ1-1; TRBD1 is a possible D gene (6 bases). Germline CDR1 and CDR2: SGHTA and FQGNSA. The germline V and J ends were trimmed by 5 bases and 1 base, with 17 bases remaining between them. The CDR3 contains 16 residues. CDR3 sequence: CASSLQPRTANTEAFF. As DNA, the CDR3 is TGTGCCAGCAGCCTTCAGCCCCGGACAGCGAACACTGAAGCTTTCTTT.

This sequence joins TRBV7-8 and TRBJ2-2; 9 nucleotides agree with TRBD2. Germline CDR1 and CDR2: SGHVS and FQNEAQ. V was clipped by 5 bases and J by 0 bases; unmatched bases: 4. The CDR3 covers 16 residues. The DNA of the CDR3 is TGTGCCAGCAGCCTGACTAGCGGATCGAACACCGGGGAGCTGTTTTTT. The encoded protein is CASSLTSGSNTGELFF.

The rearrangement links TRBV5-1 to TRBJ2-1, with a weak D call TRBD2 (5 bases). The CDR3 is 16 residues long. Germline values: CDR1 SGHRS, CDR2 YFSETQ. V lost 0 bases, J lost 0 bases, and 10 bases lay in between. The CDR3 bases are TGCGCCAGCAGCTTGGTTAGCGCTAGCTCCTACAATGAGCAGTTCTTC. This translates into CASSLVSASSYNEQFF.

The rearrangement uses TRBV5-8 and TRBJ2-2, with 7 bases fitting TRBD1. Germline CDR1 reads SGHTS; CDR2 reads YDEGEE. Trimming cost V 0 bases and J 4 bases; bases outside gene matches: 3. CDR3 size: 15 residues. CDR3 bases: TGTGCCAGCAGCTTGGAGGACAGGTTCACCGGGGAGCTGTTTTTT. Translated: CASSLEDRFTGELFF.

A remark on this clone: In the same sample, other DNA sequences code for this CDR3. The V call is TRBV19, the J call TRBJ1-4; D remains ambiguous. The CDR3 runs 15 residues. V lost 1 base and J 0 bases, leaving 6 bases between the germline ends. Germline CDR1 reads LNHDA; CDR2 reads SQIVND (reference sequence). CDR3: CASSIGAATNEKLFF. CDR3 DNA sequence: TGTGCCAGTAGTATAGGGGCCGCAACTAATGAAAAACTGTTTTTT.

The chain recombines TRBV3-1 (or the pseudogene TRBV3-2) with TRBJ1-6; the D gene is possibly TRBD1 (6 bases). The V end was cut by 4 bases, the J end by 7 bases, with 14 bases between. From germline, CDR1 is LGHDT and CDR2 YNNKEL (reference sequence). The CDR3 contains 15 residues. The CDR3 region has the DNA TGTGCCAGCAGCCTTAGGGGGGGTTCGAATTCACCCCTCCACTTT. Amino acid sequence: CASSLRGGSNSPLHF.

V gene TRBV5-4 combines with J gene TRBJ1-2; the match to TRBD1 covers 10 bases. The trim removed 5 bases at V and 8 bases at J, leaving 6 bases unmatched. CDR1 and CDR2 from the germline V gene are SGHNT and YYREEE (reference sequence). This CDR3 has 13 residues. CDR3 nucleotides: TGTGCCAGCAGGACGGGACAGGGGACCGGCTACACCTTC. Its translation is CASRTGQGTGYTF.

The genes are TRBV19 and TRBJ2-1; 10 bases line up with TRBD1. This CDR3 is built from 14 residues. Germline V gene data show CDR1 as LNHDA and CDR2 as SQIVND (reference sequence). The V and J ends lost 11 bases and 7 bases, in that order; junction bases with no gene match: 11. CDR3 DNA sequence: TGTGCCTCCCTTGCGGACAGGGGGGGGAATGAGCAGTTCTTC. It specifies CASLADRGGNEQFF.

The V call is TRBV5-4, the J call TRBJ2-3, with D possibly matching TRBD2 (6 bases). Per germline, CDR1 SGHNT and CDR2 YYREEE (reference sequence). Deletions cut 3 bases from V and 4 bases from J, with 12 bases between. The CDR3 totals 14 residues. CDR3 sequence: CASSSAGSPDTQYF. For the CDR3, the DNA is TGTGCCAGCAGCTCCGCGGGGAGCCCAGATACGCAGTATTTT.

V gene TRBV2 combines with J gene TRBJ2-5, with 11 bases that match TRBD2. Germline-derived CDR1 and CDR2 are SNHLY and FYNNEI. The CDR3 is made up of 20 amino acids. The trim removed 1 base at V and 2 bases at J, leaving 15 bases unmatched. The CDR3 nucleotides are TGTGCCAGCAGTGAAGTGTATCTAGCGGGAGGTCCGGGGACTCAAGAGACCCAGTACTTC. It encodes CASSEVYLAGGPGTQETQYF. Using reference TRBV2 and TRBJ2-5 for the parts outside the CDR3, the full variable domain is EPEVTQTPSHQVTQMGQEVILRCVPISNHLYFYWYRQILGQKVEFLVSFYNNEISEKSEIFDDQFSVERPDGSNFTLKIRSTKLEDSAMYFCASSEVYLAGGPGTQETQYFGPGTRLLVL.

CDR3 protein: CASNSIGQGRGYTF. CDR3 nucleotide sequence: TGTGCCAGCAATTCGATCGGACAGGGGAGAGGCTACACCTTC. This chain links TRBV11-2 with TRBJ1-2, with 9 bases matching TRBD1. The length of the CDR3 is 14 residues. Germline V gives CDR1 SGHAT, CDR2 FQNNGV. The J segment lost 8 bases and the V segment lost 7 bases, leaving 11 bases of the junction unmatched.

The CDR3 protein is CASSSPDRGEETQYF. CDR3 DNA sequence: TGCGCCAGCAGCTCGCCGGACAGGGGGGAAGAGACCCAGTACTTC. The chain combines TRBV5-1 with TRBJ2-5; TRBD1 matches at 10 bases. The CDR3 consists of 15 residues. With V trimmed by 3 bases and J by 3 bases, 5 bases remained unmatched. The V gene's germline CDR1 is SGHRS and CDR2 YFSETQ.

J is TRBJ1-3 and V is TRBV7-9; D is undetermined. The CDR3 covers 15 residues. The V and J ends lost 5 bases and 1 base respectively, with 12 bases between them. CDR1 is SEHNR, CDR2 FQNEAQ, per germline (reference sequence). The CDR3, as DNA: TGTGCCAGCAGCCCCACCCCGCGATCTGGAAACACCATATATTTT. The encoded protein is CASSPTPRSGNTIYF.

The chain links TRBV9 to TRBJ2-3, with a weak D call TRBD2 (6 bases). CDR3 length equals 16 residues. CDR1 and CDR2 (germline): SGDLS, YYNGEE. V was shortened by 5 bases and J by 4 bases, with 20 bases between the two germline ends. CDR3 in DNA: TGTGCCAGCAGTTTCTCTGGGCGGGGTGTTGCAGATACGCAGTATTTT. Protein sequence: CASSFSGRGVADTQYF.

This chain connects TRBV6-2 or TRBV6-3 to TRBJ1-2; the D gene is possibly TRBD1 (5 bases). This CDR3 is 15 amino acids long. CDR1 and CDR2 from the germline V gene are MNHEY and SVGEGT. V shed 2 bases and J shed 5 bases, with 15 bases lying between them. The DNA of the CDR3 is TGTGCCAGCAGTTACCAGGGTCCAGCAGGTTATGGCTACACCTTC. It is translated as CASSYQGPAGYGYTF.

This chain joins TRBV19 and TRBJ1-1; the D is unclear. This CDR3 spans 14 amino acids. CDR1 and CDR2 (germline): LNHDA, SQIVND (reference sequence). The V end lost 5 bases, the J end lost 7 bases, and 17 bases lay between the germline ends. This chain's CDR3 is CASSFNLERDEAFF. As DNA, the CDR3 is TGTGCCAGTAGTTTCAACCTCGAGAGGGATGAAGCTTTCTTT.

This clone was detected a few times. CDR3 amino acids: CASRAGTIYGYTF. DNA of the CDR3: TGTGCCAGCAGAGCCGGGACAATCTATGGCTACACCTTC. This chain connects TRBV2 to TRBJ1-2; a possible D gene is TRBD1 (6 bases). Germline V gene lookup returns CDR1 SNHLY and CDR2 FYNNEI. The CDR3 is made up of 13 amino acids. V dropped 6 bases and J dropped 4 bases, with 12 bases sitting between them.

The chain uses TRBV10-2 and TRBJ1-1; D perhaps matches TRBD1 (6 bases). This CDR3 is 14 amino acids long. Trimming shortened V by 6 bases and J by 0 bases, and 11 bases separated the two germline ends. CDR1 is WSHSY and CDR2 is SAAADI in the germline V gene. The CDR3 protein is CASRQGRMNTEAFF. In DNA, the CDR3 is TGCGCCAGCAGACAGGGACGGATGAACACTGAAGCTTTCTTT.

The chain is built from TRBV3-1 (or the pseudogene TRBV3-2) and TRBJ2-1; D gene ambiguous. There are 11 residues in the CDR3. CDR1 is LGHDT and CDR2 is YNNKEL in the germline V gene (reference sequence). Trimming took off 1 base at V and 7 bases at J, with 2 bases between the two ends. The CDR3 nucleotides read TGTGCCAGCAGCCAAGCAAATGAGCAGTTCTTC. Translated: CASSQANEQFF.

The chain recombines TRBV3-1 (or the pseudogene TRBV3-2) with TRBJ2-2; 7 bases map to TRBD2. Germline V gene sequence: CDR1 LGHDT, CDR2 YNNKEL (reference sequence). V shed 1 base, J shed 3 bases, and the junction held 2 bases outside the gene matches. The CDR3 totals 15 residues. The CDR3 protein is CASSQGGLYTGELFF. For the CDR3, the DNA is TGTGCCAGCAGCCAAGGGGGACTATACACCGGGGAGCTGTTTTTT.

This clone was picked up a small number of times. The DNA for the CDR3 is TGTGCCAGCAGCCCGACAGGGGCGGGCGTCCTGACTTTC. Protein product: CASSPTGAGVLTF. This rearrangement joins TRBV12-3 or TRBV12-4 to TRBJ2-6, with 8 bases lining up with TRBD1. Germline trimming cut 6 bases from V and 12 bases from J; bases unmatched to any gene: 7. CDR3 length equals 13 residues.